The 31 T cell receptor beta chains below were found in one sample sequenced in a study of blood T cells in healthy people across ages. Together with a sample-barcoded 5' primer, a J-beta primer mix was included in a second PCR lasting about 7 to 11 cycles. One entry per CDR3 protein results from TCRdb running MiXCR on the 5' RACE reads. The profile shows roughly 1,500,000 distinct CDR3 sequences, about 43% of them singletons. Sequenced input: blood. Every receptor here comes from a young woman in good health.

CDR3 residues: CASSESGTRGQYF. For the CDR3, the DNA is TGCGCCAGCAGTGAGTCGGGGACTAGGGGTCAGTACTTC. The V gene is TRBV10-1, the J gene TRBJ2-4, with 8 nucleotides matching TRBD2. The J segment lost 12 bases and the V segment lost 0 bases, leaving 4 bases of the junction unmatched. The CDR3 loop spans 13 amino acids. Looked up from germline, CDR1 is WNHNN and CDR2 is SYGVQD (reference sequence).

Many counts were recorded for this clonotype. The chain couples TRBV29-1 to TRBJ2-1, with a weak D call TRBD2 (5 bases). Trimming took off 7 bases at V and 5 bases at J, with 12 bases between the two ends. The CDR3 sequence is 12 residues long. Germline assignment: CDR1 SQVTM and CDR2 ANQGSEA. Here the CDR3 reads CSGENGDNEQFF. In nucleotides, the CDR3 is TGCAGCGGGGAGAACGGGGACAATGAGCAGTTCTTC.

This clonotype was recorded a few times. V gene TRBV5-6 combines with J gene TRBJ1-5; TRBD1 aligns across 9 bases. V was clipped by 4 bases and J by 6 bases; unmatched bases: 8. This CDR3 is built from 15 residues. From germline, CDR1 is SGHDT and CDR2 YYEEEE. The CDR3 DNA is TGTGCCAGCAGCGCGCCGGGACAGGGCAGTCAGCCCCAGCATTTT. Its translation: CASSAPGQGSQPQHF.

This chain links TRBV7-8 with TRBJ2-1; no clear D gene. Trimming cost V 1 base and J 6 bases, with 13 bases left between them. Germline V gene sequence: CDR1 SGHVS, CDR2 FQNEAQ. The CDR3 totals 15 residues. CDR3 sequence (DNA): TGTGCCAGCAGCTTAGGGGCTCTCCCGGGCAATGAGCAGTTCTTC. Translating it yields CASSLGALPGNEQFF.

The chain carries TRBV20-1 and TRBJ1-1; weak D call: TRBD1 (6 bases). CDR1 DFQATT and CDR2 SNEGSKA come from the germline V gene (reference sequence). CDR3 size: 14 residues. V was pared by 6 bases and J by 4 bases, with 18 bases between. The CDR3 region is CSARTGSVGTEAFF. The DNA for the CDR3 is TGCAGTGCCCGAACAGGGTCAGTAGGCACTGAAGCTTTCTTT.

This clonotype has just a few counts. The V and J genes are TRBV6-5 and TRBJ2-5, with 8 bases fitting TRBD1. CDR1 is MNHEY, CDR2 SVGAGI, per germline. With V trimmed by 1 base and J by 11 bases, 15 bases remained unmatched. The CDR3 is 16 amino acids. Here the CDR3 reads CASSYFTGQGAKEQYF. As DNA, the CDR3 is TGTGCCAGCAGTTACTTTACTGGGCAGGGGGCTAAGGAGCAGTACTTC.

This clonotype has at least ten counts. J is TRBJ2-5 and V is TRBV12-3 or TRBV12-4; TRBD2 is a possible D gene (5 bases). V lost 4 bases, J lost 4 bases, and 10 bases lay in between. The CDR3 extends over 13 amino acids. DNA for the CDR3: TGTGCCAGCAGTTCCTCGGGGTCAGAGACCCAGTACTTC. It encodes CASSSSGSETQYF.

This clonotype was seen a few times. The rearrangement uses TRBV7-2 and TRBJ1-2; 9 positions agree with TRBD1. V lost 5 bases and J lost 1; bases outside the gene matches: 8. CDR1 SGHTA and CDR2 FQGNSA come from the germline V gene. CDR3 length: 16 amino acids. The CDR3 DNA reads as TGTGCCAGCAGCCGACAGGGGGGCTCCCTTAACTATGGCTACACCTTC. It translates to CASSRQGGSLNYGYTF.

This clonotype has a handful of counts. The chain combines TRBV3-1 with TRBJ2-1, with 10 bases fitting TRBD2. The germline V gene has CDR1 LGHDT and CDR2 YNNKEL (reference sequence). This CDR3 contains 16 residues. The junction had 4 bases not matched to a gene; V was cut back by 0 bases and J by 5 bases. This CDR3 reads CASSQDRLAGDNEQFF. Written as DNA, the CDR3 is TGTGCCAGCAGCCAAGATCGGCTAGCGGGGGACAATGAGCAGTTCTTC.

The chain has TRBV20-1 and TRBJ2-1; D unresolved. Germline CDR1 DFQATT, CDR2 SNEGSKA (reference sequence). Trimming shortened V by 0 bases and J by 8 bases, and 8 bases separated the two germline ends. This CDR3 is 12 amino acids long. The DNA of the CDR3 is TGCAGTGCTAGAGACTTAGCATATGAGCAGTTCTTC. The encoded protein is CSARDLAYEQFF.

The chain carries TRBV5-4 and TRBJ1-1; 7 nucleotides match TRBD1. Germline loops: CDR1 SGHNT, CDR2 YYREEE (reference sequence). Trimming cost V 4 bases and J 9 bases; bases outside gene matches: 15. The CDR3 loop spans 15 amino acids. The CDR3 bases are TGTGCCAGCAGCCTCCGAGAGGGGGCGAGTGGAAAAGCTTTCTTT. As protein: CASSLREGASGKAFF. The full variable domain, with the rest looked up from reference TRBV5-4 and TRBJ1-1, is ETGVTQSPTHLIKTRGQQVTLRCSSQSGHNTVSWYQQALGQGPQFIFQYYREEENGRGNFPPRFSGLQFPNYSSELNVNALELDDSALYLCASSLREGASGKAFFGQGTRLTVV.

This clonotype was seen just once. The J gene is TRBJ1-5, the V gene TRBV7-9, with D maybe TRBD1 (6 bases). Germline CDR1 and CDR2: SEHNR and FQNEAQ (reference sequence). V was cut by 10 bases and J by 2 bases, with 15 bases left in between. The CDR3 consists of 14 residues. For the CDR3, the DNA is TGTGCCACAGTGGGGGGCTCGGGCAATCAGCCCCAGCATTTT. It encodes CATVGGSGNQPQHF.

The CDR3 spells CSARDSGFWGTQETQYF. CDR3 DNA sequence: TGCAGTGCTAGAGATTCGGGGTTCTGGGGGACACAAGAGACCCAGTACTTC. V gene TRBV20-1 combines with J gene TRBJ2-5; possibly TRBD1 for D (6 bases). V shed 0 bases and J shed 2 bases, with 19 bases lying between them. CDR1 and CDR2 (germline): DFQATT, SNEGSKA (reference sequence). The CDR3 consists of 17 residues.

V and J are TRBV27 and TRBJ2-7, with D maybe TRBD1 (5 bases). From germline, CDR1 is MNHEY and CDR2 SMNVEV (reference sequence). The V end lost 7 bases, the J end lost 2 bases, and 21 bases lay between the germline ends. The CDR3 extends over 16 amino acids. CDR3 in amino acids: CASTSLSALGAYEQYF. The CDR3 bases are TGTGCCAGCACCTCTCTCTCGGCCTTAGGGGCCTACGAGCAGTACTTC.

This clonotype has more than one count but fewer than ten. The CDR3 reads CSVGATDTEAFF. DNA of the CDR3: TGCAGCGTTGGGGCGACAGACACTGAAGCTTTCTTT. V is TRBV29-1 and J is TRBJ1-1; a possible D gene is TRBD1 (5 bases). CDR1 is SQVTM, CDR2 ANQGSEA, per germline. The V end lost 4 bases, the J end lost 3 bases, and 9 bases lay between the germline ends. The CDR3 length is 12 residues. Using reference TRBV29-1 and TRBJ1-1 for the parts outside the CDR3, the full variable domain is SAVISQKPSRDICQRGTSLTIQCQVDSQVTMMFWYRQQPGQSLTLIATANQGSEATYESGFVIDKFPISRPNLTFSTLTVSNMSPEDSSIYLCSVGATDTEAFFGQGTRLTVV.

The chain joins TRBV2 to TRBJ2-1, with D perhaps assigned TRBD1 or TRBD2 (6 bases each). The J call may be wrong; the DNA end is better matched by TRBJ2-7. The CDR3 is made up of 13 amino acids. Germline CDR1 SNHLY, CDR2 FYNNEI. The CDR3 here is CASRLGGYNEQYF. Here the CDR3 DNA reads TGTGCCAGCAGACTAGGGGGGTACAATGAGCAGTACTTC.

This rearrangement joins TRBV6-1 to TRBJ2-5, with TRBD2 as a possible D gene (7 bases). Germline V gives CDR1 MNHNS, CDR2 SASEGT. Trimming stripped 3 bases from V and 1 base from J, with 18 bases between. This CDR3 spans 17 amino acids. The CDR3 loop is CASSDPFRGGVQETQYF. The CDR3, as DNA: TGTGCCAGCAGTGACCCGTTTAGGGGGGGGGTCCAAGAGACCCAGTACTTC.

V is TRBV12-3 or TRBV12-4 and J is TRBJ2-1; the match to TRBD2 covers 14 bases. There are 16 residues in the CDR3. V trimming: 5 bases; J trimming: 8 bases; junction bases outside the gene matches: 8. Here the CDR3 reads CASSPRLAGGPHEQFF. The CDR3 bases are TGTGCCAGCAGTCCCAGACTAGCGGGAGGGCCACATGAGCAGTTCTTC.

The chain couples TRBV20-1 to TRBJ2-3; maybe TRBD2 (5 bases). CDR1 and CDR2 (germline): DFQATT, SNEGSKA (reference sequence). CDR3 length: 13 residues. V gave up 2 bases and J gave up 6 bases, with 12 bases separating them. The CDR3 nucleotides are TGCAGTGCTAGATTTGGGGAGCGTGATACGCAGTATTTT. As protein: CSARFGERDTQYF.

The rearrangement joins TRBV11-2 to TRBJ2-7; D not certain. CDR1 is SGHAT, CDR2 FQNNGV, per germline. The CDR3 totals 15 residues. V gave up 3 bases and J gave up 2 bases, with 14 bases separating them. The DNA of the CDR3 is TGTGCCAGCAGCTTCACCCTTCTGGCCACCTACGAGCAGTACTTC. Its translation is CASSFTLLATYEQYF.

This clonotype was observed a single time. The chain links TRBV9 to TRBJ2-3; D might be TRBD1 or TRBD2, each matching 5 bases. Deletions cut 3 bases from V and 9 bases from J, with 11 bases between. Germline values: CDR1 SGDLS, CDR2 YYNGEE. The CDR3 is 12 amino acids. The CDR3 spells CASSERGNTQYF. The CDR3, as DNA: TGTGCCAGCAGCGAGAGGGGAAACACGCAGTATTTT. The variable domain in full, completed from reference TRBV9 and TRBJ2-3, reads DSGVTQTPKHLITATGQRVTLRCSPRSGDLSVYWYQQSLDQGLQFLIQYYNGEERAKGNILERFSAQQFPDLHSELNLSSLELGDSALYFCASSERGNTQYFGPGTRLTVL.

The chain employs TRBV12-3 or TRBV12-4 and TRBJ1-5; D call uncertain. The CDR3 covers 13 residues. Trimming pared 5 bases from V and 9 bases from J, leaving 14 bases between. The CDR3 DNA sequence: TGTGCCAGCAGTCCCCGCGGCCTTGGGCCCCAGCATTTT. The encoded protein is CASSPRGLGPQHF.

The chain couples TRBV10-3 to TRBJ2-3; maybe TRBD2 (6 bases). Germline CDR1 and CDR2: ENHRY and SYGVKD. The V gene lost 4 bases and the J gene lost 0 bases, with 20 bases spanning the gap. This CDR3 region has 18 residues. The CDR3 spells CAISGSKPVAESTDTQYF. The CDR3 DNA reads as TGTGCCATCAGTGGCTCGAAGCCAGTAGCGGAAAGCACAGATACGCAGTATTTT.

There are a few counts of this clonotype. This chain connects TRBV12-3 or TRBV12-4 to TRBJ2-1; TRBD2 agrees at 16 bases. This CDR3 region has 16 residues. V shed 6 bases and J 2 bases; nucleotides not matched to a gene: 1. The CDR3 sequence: CASRGTSGRAYNEQFF. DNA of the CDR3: TGTGCCAGCAGGGGGACTAGCGGGAGGGCCTACAATGAGCAGTTCTTC.

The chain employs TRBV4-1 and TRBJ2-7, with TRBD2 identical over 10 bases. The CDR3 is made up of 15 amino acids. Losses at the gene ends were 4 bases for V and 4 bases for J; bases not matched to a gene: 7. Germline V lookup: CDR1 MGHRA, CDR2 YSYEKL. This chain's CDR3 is CASSPLAGEGYEQYF. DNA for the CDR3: TGCGCCAGCAGCCCGCTAGCGGGAGAAGGGTACGAGCAGTACTTC.

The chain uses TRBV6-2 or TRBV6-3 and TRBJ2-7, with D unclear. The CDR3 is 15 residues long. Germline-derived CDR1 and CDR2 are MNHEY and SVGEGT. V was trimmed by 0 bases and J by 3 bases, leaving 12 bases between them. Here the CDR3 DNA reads TGTGCCAGCAGTTACTCGCTTCCCTACCACTACGAGCAGTACTTC. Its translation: CASSYSLPYHYEQYF.

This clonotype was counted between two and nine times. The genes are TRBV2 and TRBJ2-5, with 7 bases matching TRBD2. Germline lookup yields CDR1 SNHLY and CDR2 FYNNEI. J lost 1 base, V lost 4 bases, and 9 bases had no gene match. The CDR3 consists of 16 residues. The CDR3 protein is CASSAYLTSVQETQYF. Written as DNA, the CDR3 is TGTGCCAGCAGTGCCTACCTTACTAGCGTCCAAGAGACCCAGTACTTC.

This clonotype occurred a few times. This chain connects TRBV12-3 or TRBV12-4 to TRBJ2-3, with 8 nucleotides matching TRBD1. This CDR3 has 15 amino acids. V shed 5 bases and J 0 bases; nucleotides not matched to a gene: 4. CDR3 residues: CASSGQGRSTDTQYF. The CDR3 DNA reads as TGTGCCAGCAGTGGACAGGGTAGGAGCACAGATACGCAGTATTTT.

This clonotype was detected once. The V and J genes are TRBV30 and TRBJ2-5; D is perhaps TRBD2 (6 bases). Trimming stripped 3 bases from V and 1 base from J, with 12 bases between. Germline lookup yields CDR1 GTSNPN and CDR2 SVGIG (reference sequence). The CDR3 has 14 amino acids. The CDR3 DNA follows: TGTGCCTGGAGAGAGGCGGGGCCCCAAGAGACCCAGTACTTC. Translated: CAWREAGPQETQYF.

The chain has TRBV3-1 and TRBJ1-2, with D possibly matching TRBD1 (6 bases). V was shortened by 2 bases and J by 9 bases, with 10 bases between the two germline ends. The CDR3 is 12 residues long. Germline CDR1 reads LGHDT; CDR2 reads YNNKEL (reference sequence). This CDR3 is CASSQRQGSYTF. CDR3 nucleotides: TGTGCCAGCAGCCAAAGGCAGGGGAGCTACACCTTC.

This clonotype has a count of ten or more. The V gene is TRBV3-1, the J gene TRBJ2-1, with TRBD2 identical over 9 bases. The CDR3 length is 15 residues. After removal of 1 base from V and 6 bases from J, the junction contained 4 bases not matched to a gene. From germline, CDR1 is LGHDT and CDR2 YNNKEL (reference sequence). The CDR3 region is CASSQVLAGSNEQFF. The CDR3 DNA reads TGTGCCAGCAGCCAAGTTCTAGCGGGAAGCAATGAGCAGTTCTTC.